This TCR beta chain was recorded in a study of cytomegalovirus exposure and HLA in healthy donors. Primers for the PCR totalled 60 Vbeta and 13 Jbeta. Repertoires were generated with immunoSEQ multiplex PCR, while TCRdb's copy carries only in-frame clones and drops some. The data show 99,000 or so clones, with approximately 69% seen just once and around 3.5% held by the top ten. This clone was picked up one time. Its specificity is not known. The CDR3 totals 14 residues. V lost 2 bases, J lost 1 base, and 5 bases lay in between. Germline assignment: CDR1 LGHNA and CDR2 YNFKEQ. Study-level results: Upon later analysis, HLA-associated TCR beta chains proved more clonally expanded than other, equally common chains. The study assumed roughly uniform donor sequencing depth for presence/absence analyses.

The chain carries TRBV4-2 and TRBJ2-2, with D tentatively TRBD1 (5 bases). Sequencing was done on a sample of PBMCs. This receptor was taken from a man in his thirties or forties in good health and CMV-seronegative. The CDR3 loop reads CASSQTGNTGELFF. In nucleotides, the CDR3 is TGTGCCAGCAGCCAAACAGGGAACACCGGGGAGCTGTTTTTT.